This is a list of T cell receptor beta chains from one sample in a study of CD8 T cells in Susac syndrome. TCRdb processed the immunoSEQ multiplex PCR reads anew with MiXCR; each CDR3 protein has one entry. The repertoire holds 150,000 to 200,000 distinct CDR3 sequences, 80% to 95% seen once, with 0.1% in the top ten. The sequencing input was CD4+ T cells from PBMCs. Source of these receptors: a human donor in good health. Each CDR3 is given without its conserved first and last residue. Rows give clone size only sometimes, using once, few, many, or a class for an expanded clone.

v_gene | len | abundance | CDR3aa
TRBV7-2 | 13 | . | ASSSLTGRGAEAF
TRBV29-1 | 10 | . | SVGQMNTEAF
TRBV6-2/TRBV6-3 | 9 | . | ASSRGGREF
TRBV10-3 | 12 | . | AISERDSFGELF
TRBV5-1 | 11 | . | ASSSPPNTEAF
TRBV19 | 15 | . | ASSIEGAWGSNQPQH
TRBV18 | 14 | . | ASSPLRGAGANVLT
TRBV2 | 11 | . | ASGRGITDTQY
TRBV6-2/TRBV6-3 | 11 | . | ASSYSVSYTQY
TRBV4-2 | 12 | . | ASSQDSAGNTIY
TRBV28 | 12 | . | ASSPGSVYNEQF
TRBV3-1 | 9 | few | ASSLGTEAF
TRBV28 | 13 | once | ASSRQIAITDTQY
TRBV28 | 13 | . | ASSLGGLPGDTQY
TRBV5-1 | 12 | . | ASSSGDKEYGYT
TRBV5-4 | 12 | . | ASSLQASGNTIY
TRBV9 | 12 | . | ASSPAGTGGGYT
TRBV6-5 | 16 | once | ASSYSVLSSTGAGELF
TRBV7-3 | 11 | once | ASRGQRNTEAF
TRBV9 | 16 | . | ASSPRNRGPTNTGELF
TRBV20-1 | 14 | . | SASRSGVNSNQPQH
TRBV7-2 | 11 | . | AIAQGAQETQY
TRBV11-2 | 13 | . | ASSKGRAFSYEQY
TRBV12-3/TRBV12-4 | 13 | . | ASSGPGGNTGELF
TRBV19 | 13 | . | ASSPIGGTAPERY
TRBV5-1 | 13 | . | ASSLDPGISQPQH